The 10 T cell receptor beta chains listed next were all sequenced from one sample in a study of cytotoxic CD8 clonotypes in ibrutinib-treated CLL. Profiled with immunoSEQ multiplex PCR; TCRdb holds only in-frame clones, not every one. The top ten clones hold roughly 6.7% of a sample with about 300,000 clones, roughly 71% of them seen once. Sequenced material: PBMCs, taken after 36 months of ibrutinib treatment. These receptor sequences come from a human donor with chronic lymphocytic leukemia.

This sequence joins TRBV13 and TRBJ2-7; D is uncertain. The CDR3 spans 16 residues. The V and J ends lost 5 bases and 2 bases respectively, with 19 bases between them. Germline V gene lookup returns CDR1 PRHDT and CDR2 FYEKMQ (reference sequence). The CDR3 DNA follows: TGTGCCAGCAGCACCCACGCTACACCCACGCCCTACGAGCAGTACTTC. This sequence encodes CASSTHATPTPYEQYF.

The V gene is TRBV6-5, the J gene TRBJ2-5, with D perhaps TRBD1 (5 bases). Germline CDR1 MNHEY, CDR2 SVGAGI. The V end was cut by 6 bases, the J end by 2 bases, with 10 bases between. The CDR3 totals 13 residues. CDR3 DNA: TGTGCCAGCAGGGGGCAGGGTCAAGAGACCCAGTACTTC. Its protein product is CASRGQGQETQYF.

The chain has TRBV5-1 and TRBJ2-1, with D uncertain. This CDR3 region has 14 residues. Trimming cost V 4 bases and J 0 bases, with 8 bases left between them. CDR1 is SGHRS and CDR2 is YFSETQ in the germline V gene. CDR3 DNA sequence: TGCGCCAGCAGCGTGCTGGGCTCCTACAATGAGCAGTTCTTC. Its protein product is CASSVLGSYNEQFF.

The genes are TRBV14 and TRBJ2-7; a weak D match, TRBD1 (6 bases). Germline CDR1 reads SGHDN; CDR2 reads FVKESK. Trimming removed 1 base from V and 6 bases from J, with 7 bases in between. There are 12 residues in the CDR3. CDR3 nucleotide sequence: TGTGCCAGCAGCCAAGGGGGGCTCGAGCAGTACTTC. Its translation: CASSQGGLEQYF.

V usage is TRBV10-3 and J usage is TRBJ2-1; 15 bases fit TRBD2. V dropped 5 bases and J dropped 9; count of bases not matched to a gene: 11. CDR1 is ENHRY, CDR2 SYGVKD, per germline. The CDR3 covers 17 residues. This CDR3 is CAISKPPGLAGGSEQFF. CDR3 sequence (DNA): TGTGCCATCAGTAAGCCCCCGGGACTAGCGGGAGGTAGTGAGCAGTTCTTC.

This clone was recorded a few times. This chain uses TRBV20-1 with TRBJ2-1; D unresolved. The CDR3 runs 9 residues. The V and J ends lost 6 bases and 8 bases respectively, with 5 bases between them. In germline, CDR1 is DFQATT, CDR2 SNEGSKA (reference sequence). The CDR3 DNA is TGCAGTGCCCCCGATGAGCAGTTCTTC. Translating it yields CSAPDEQFF.

The DNA of the CDR3 is TGTGCCAGCAGTTTAGGCGGCAGGGATTATGGCTACACCTTC. It codes for CASSLGGRDYGYTF. The V gene is TRBV28, the J gene TRBJ1-2, with D tentatively TRBD1 (5 bases). V lost 2 bases to trimming and J lost 5 bases, with 12 bases between them. CDR3 length equals 14 residues. The V gene's germline CDR1 is MDHEN and CDR2 SYDVKM.

DNA of the CDR3: TGCGCCAGCAGAAAGAACACTGAAGCTTTCTTT. Its translation is CASRKNTEAFF. The V and J genes are TRBV5-1 and TRBJ1-1; D remains unclear. Trimming removed 5 bases at V and 1 base at J, with 3 bases between. CDR3 length: 11 amino acids. Germline CDR1 reads SGHRS; CDR2 reads YFSETQ.

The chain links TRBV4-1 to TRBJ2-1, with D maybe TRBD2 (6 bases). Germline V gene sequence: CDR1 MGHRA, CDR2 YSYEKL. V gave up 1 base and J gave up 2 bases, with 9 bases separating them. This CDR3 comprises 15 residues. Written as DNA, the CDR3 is TGCGCCAGCAGCCAAGGCCGGACTACCTACAATGAGCAGTTCTTC. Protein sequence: CASSQGRTTYNEQFF.

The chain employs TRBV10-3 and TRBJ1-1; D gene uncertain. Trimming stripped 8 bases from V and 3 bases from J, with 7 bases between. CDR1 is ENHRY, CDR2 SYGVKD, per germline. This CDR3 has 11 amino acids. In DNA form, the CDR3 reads TGTGCCATCGGCCAAGACACTGAAGCTTTCTTT. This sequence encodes CAIGQDTEAFF.